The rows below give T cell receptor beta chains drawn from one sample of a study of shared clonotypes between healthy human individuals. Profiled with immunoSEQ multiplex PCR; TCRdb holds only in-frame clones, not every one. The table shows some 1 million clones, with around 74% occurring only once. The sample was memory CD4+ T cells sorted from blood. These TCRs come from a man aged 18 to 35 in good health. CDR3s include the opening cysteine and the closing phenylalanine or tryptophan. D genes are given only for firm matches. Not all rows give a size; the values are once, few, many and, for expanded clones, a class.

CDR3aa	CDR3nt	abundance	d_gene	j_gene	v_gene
CAISESEAGGRNEQFF	TGTGCCATCAGTGAGTCGGAGGCGGGGGGGCGGAATGAGCAGTTCTTC	NA	TRBD2	TRBJ2-1	TRBV10-3
CAYYPGQLSGNTIYF	TGTGCCTACTATCCGGGACAGCTCTCTGGAAACACCATATATTTT	NA	TRBD1	TRBJ1-3	TRBV30
CAIRSTGELFF	TGTGCCATCAGGAGTACCGGGGAGCTGTTTTTT	NA	NA	TRBJ2-2	TRBV10-3
CASSLERSASGRETQYF	TGCGCCAGCAGCTTGGAAAGATCAGCGTCGGGGCGGGAGACCCAGTACTTC	NA	NA	TRBJ2-5	TRBV5-1
CASSYRQTNTEAFF	TGTGCCAGCAGTTACCGGCAGACTAACACTGAAGCTTTCTTT	NA	NA	TRBJ1-1	TRBV6-6
CASSPSTRSGITDTQYF	TGTGCCAGCAGTCCATCGACCCGGAGCGGGATTACAGATACGCAGTATTTT	NA	TRBD2	TRBJ2-3	TRBV27
CASSYASGNTGELFF	TGTGCCAGCAGTTACGCTAGCGGGAACACCGGGGAGCTGTTTTTT	NA	TRBD2	TRBJ2-2	TRBV6-5
CASSRDRDQPQHF	TGTGCCAGCAGCCGGGACAGGGATCAGCCCCAGCATTTT	NA	TRBD1	TRBJ1-5	TRBV2
CASSFRDGRQETQYF	TGTGCCAGCAGCTTCCGGGACGGACGCCAAGAGACCCAGTACTTC	NA	NA	TRBJ2-5	TRBV7-2
CASSVGLAVYQETQYF	TGTGCCAGCAGCGTAGGGCTAGCGGTGTACCAAGAGACCCAGTACTTC	NA	TRBD2	TRBJ2-5	TRBV9
CASSPERTEAFF	TGTGCCAGCTCACCAGAGAGGACTGAAGCTTTCTTT	NA	NA	TRBJ1-1	TRBV18
CASERTVNSGYTF	TGTGCCAGCGAGAGGACCGTTAATTCCGGCTACACCTTC	NA	NA	TRBJ1-2	TRBV6-1
CASSVGTNTEAFF	TGCGCCAGCAGCGTAGGGACCAACACTGAAGCTTTCTTT	NA	NA	TRBJ1-1	TRBV5-1
CASSASQASYEQYF	TGTGCCAGCAGCGCTTCCCAGGCATCCTACGAGCAGTACTTC	NA	NA	TRBJ2-7	TRBV9
CASSPWTSGSTYEQYF	TGTGCCAGCTCACCATGGACTAGCGGGAGCACCTACGAGCAGTACTTC	NA	TRBD2	TRBJ2-7	TRBV18
CASSEEEGDSLFNSPLHF	TGTGCCAGCAGTGAAGAGGAAGGGGACAGCCTGTTCAATTCACCCCTCCACTTT	NA	TRBD1	TRBJ1-6	TRBV6-1
CASSGRVQAFF	TGTGCCAGCAGCGGTAGAGTACAAGCTTTCTTT	NA	NA	TRBJ1-1	TRBV7-9
CASSPRTGELFF	TGTGCCAGCAGCCCTCGGACCGGGGAGCTGTTTTTT	NA	NA	TRBJ2-2	TRBV11-3
CASSEAWANTEAFF	TGTGCCAGCAGTGAAGCATGGGCGAACACTGAAGCTTTCTTT	NA	NA	TRBJ1-1	TRBV6-1
CASSLARGTDTQYF	TGTGCCAGCAGCTTAGCCAGAGGCACAGATACGCAGTATTTT	few	NA	TRBJ2-3	TRBV11-1
CASSLEQGYGYTF	TGTGCCAGCAGCTTAGAACAGGGCTATGGCTACACCTTC	NA	NA	TRBJ1-2	TRBV7-3
CASSLAFGQANTGELFF	TGCGCCAGCAGCTTGGCCTTTGGACAGGCGAACACCGGGGAGCTGTTTTTT	NA	TRBD1	TRBJ2-2	TRBV5-1
CAGRTVEEGYTF	TGTGCCGGAAGGACAGTCGAGGAGGGCTACACCTTC	NA	NA	TRBJ1-2	TRBV6-6
CASSLGYYPPNTGELFF	TGTGCCAGCAGCTTAGGATACTACCCTCCGAACACCGGGGAGCTGTTTTTT	NA	NA	TRBJ2-2	TRBV7-9
CASSLGGRSSYEQYF	TGTGCCAGCAGCTTAGGTGGCAGAAGCTCCTACGAGCAGTACTTC	NA	NA	TRBJ2-7	TRBV5-4
CASSSGPAGELFF	TGTGCCAGCAGCTCCGGGCCCGCCGGGGAGCTGTTTTTT	NA	NA	TRBJ2-2	TRBV7-6
CASSGRTVGNTIYF	TGTGCCAGCAGTGGCCGGACAGTCGGAAACACCATATATTTT	few	NA	TRBJ1-3	TRBV6-1
CASSDGLAGVETQYF	TGTGCCAGCAGTGACGGCCTAGCGGGAGTTGAGACCCAGTACTTC	NA	TRBD2	TRBJ2-5	TRBV6-1
CASRTDRVNEKLFF	TGTGCCAGCAGGACGGACAGGGTTAATGAAAAACTGTTTTTT	NA	TRBD1	TRBJ1-4	TRBV2
CASSRRLGEQETQYF	TGTGCCAGCAGCCGACGACTAGGGGAGCAAGAGACCCAGTACTTC	NA	NA	TRBJ2-5	TRBV28
CASSLLNSGTGPYNEQFF	TGCGCCAGCAGCTTGCTAAACTCCGGGACAGGTCCCTACAATGAGCAGTTCTTC	few	TRBD1	TRBJ2-1	TRBV5-1
CASSRGGFNTEAFF	TGTGCCAGCAGTAGAGGGGGTTTTAACACTGAAGCTTTCTTT	few	NA	TRBJ1-1	TRBV28
CASSPRGQEQETQYF	TGTGCCAGCTCACCACGAGGGCAGGAACAAGAGACCCAGTACTTC	NA	NA	TRBJ2-5	TRBV18
CASSYNIGEQYF	TGTGCCAGCAGTTATAATATAGGCGAGCAGTACTTC	once	NA	TRBJ2-7	TRBV6-6
CASSLAGGPGEQYF	TGTGCCAGCAGCTTAGCAGGGGGCCCGGGGGAGCAGTACTTC	once	TRBD1	TRBJ2-7	TRBV11-2
CAIRKAGTALSGNTIYF	TGTGCCATCAGAAAAGCTGGGACGGCTCTCTCTGGAAACACCATATATTTT	NA	NA	TRBJ1-3	TRBV10-3
CASTGQGGNSPLHF	TGTGCCAGCACTGGACAGGGAGGTAATTCACCCCTCCACTTT	NA	TRBD1	TRBJ1-6	TRBV2
CASSPTGAVLSTDTQYF	TGCGCCAGCAGCCCCACCGGGGCGGTCCTTTCCACAGATACGCAGTATTTT	NA	NA	TRBJ2-3	TRBV4-1
CASSHRKLWPPGIGSGSSYNEQFF	TGCGCCAGCAGCCATCGAAAGCTATGGCCCCCTGGGATCGGTAGCGGGAGCTCCTACAATGAGCAGTTCTTC	NA	TRBD2	TRBJ2-1	TRBV5-1
CASRGEQVPGHEQYF	TGTGCCAGCAGAGGGGAACAGGTCCCCGGGCACGAGCAGTACTTC	NA	NA	TRBJ2-7	TRBV6-1
CASSMQQETQYF	TGTGCCAGTAGTATGCAACAAGAGACCCAGTACTTC	NA	NA	TRBJ2-5	TRBV19
CASSETGWEQYF	TGTGCCAGCAGCGAGACAGGATGGGAGCAGTACTTC	NA	NA	TRBJ2-7	TRBV2
CATTVGGPNTGELFF	TGTGCCACCACAGTTGGGGGGCCGAACACCGGGGAGCTGTTTTTT	NA	NA	TRBJ2-2	TRBV10-3
CASYRSAPSSYEQYF	TGTGCCAGCTACCGATCCGCGCCGAGCTCCTACGAGCAGTACTTC	NA	NA	TRBJ2-7	TRBV9
CASRGDRENEQFF	TGTGCCAGTCGGGGGGACAGGGAGAATGAGCAGTTCTTC	NA	TRBD1	TRBJ2-1	TRBV19
CASQSGPWGYTF	TGTGCCAGTCAATCAGGGCCCTGGGGCTACACCTTC	NA	NA	TRBJ1-2	TRBV2
CASSRRTGGALQETQYF	TGTGCCAGCAGCCGCCGGACAGGGGGGGCCCTACAAGAGACCCAGTACTTC	NA	TRBD1	TRBJ2-5	TRBV14
CASGTGLLGLAGRSDTQYF	TGTGCCAGCGGAACAGGACTCCTGGGACTAGCGGGAAGGTCAGATACGCAGTATTTT	NA	TRBD2	TRBJ2-3	TRBV7-9
CASSYKDFDQPQHF	TGTGCCAGCAGTTACAAAGACTTTGATCAGCCCCAGCATTTT	NA	NA	TRBJ1-5	TRBV6-6
CASSLVTKTSVFDTQYF	TGTGCCAGCAGTTTAGTGACCAAGACTAGCGTTTTCGATACGCAGTATTTT	NA	TRBD2	TRBJ2-3	TRBV28
CAWNYRGNEKLFF	TGTGCCTGGAATTACAGGGGGAATGAAAAACTGTTTTTT	NA	TRBD1	TRBJ1-4	TRBV30
CASSGIAGSYNEQFF	TGTGCCAGCAGTGGGATAGCGGGAAGCTACAATGAGCAGTTCTTC	NA	TRBD2	TRBJ2-1	TRBV6-1
CASSIRELGSYNEQFF	TGTGCCAGTAGTATAAGGGAGCTGGGCTCCTACAATGAGCAGTTCTTC	NA	NA	TRBJ2-1	TRBV19
CASSLEAGQGYEQYF	TGCGCCAGCAGCTTGGAAGCAGGACAGGGCTACGAGCAGTACTTC	NA	TRBD1	TRBJ2-7	TRBV5-1
CASSQERGGGTKNIQYF	TGTGCCAGCAGCCAAGAAAGAGGCGGGGGAACCAAAAACATTCAGTACTTC	NA	TRBD2	TRBJ2-4	TRBV4-2
CASSSQGIPDTQYF	TGTGCCAGCAGTTCCCAGGGGATCCCAGATACGCAGTATTTT	once	NA	TRBJ2-3	TRBV28
CASSQGPYEQYF	TGTGCCAGCTCGCAGGGCCCATACGAGCAGTACTTC	NA	NA	TRBJ2-7	TRBV18
CASSLLRTSGNQETQYF	TGTGCCAGCAGCTTACTAAGGACTAGCGGGAACCAAGAGACCCAGTACTTC	once	TRBD2	TRBJ2-5	TRBV7-9
CASRATGGPNQPQHF	TGCGCCAGCAGGGCGACAGGGGGCCCCAATCAGCCCCAGCATTTT	once	TRBD1	TRBJ1-5	TRBV4-1